Sequencing of this T cell receptor (beta chain) was carried out in a study of T cell responses to AZD1222 COVID-19 vaccine. The CDR3 sequence is 15 residues long. The V end was cut by 2 bases, the J end by 2 bases, with 15 bases between. CDR1 is GTSNPN and CDR2 is SVGIG in the germline V gene (reference sequence). Findings and limits, study-wide: Possibly, clonal diversity was underestimated; donors were largely white British and included more females. Regions 160-218 and 743-854 held dominance among vaccine-associated CD4 TCRs, which spanned spike. A reported finding is that nearly half of spike-specific TCRs target unmutated variant regions. Among those given AZD1222, only five or six were seropositive at baseline.

With respect to this clone: Its antigen remains unknown.

Sequencing was performed with immunoSEQ multiplex PCR; in TCRdb, only in-frame clones are kept and a portion is missing. The sample gives just under 95,000 clones, about 88% of which show up once; 13% is in the top ten. Source: peripheral blood, taken on day 0 of AZD1222 vaccination. The chain combines TRBV30 with TRBJ1-2, with a possible D match to TRBD1 (5 bases). This clonotype was sampled from an adult in good health. The CDR3 loop is CAWSPTGPINYGYTF. The DNA for the CDR3 is TGTGCCTGGAGTCCAACGGGACCGATAAACTATGGCTACACCTTC. The variable domain in full, with the rest retrieved from reference TRBV30 and TRBJ1-2, is SQTIHQWPATLVQPVGSPLSLECTVEGTSNPNLYWYRQAAGRGLQLLFYSVGIGQISSEVPQNLSASRPQDRQFILSSKKLLLSDSGFYLCAWSPTGPINYGYTFGSGTRLTVV.